This T cell receptor (beta chain) comes out of a study of graft-versus-host responses after intestinal transplantation. Study-wide context: Recipients received multivisceral, liver-intestinal, or isolated intestinal transplants. Anti-thymocyte globulin induction was given to all recipients, followed by tacrolimus and steroids for around three years.

With respect to this clone: The antigen remains unidentified.

Produced via immunoSEQ multiplex PCR; TCRdb's table is partial and in-frame only. The profile shows 89,000 or so clones, 80% to 85% of them singletons. The germline V gene has CDR1 SEHNR and CDR2 FQNEAQ (reference sequence). CDR3 length equals 17 residues. The trim removed 3 bases at V and 0 bases at J, leaving 6 bases unmatched. The clonotype originates from a human donor who received an intestinal transplant. The chain uses TRBV7-9 and TRBJ2-3, with 10 bases identical to TRBD1. The material was unstimulated CD4+ T cells sorted from spleen or lymph node cells, obtained before intestinal transplant. The CDR3 nucleotides are TGTGCCAGCAGCTTTGGGACAGGGGATCCTAGCACAGATACGCAGTATTTT. It codes for CASSFGTGDPSTDTQYF.